This paragraph reports one T cell receptor (beta chain). Its specificity is not known. TCRdb used MiXCR to reprocess the reads, holding one entry per CDR3 protein. The sample shows about 920,000 distinct CDR3 sequences, roughly a third of them seen only once. Germline V gene lookup returns CDR1 SNHLY and CDR2 FYNNEI. Trimming took off 8 bases at V and 8 bases at J, with 16 bases between the two ends. CDR3 size: 13 residues. The sample is drawn from a study of T cell repertoires in cytomegalovirus infection. Study-level background: Public TCR beta signatures indicated both CMV infection and matching HLA type. Overall study findings and caveats: Totalled public TCR beta family frequency picked out people who carried CMV plus the relevant HLA.

This receptor was identified in a human donor in good health (CMV status not recorded). Some clones in this sample may be carry-over from other donors' samples. Sequenced material: cultured CD8+ T cells from PBMCs, taken from culture after CMV antigen stimulation. The chain links TRBV2 to TRBJ2-1; D is perhaps TRBD2 (5 bases). Here the CDR3 DNA reads TGTGCCAGCGTAGAGGAGGCCACGGATGAGCAGTTCTTC. It translates to CASVEEATDEQFF.